Listed below are T cell receptor beta chains from one sample, sequenced in a study of regulatory T cells in long-lasting Graves disease. In TCRdb, the multiplex PCR reads were re-called with MiXCR into one record per CDR3 protein. Of over 300,000 distinct CDR3 sequences detected, around a fifth appear once; the ten largest clones hold over 25%. Sequenced here: peripheral blood mononuclear cells (PBMCs), sampled when the disease was refractory, from a patient treated with antithyroid drugs. These receptors were collected from a female donor with Graves disease. CDR3s include the opening cysteine and the closing phenylalanine or tryptophan. D genes are given only for firm matches. Clone sizes are given selectively: once, few, many, or a class where the clone is expanded.

>TRBV3-1|TRBJ1-5|NA|NA
TGTGCCAGCAGCCAAGCCGGGACACCGAATCAGCCCCAGCATTTT
CASSQAGTPNQPQHF
>TRBV5-6|TRBJ1-6|NA|NA
TGTGCCAGCAGCGCCCGGGGGGCTTGGTCACCCCTCCACTTT
CASSARGAWSPLHF
>TRBV6-1|TRBJ1-5|few|TRBD1
TGTGCCAGCAGGACAGGGGGCGTCTGGAACAATCAGCCCCAGCATTTT
CASRTGGVWNNQPQHF
>TRBV11-2|TRBJ2-2|many|NA
TGTGCCAGCAGCTTCAGAACGGGGGCAAACACCGGGGAGCTGTTTTTT
CASSFRTGANTGELFF
>TRBV7-2|TRBJ1-2|many|NA
TGTACCAGCAGCTTAGAACGGGGAACTTATGGCTACACCTTC
CTSSLERGTYGYTF
>TRBV7-8|TRBJ2-2|few|NA
TGTGCCAGCAGCTTACCGGGATCATACACCGGGGAGCTGTTTTTT
CASSLPGSYTGELFF
>TRBV3-1|TRBJ2-1|many|TRBD2
TGTGCCAGCAGCCCGCGGACTAGCGGGACTGAGCAGTTCTTC
CASSPRTSGTEQFF
>TRBV20-1|TRBJ1-4|many|NA
TGCAGTGCTAGAGATCATCGGACAGATGAAAAACTGTTTTTT
CSARDHRTDEKLFF
>TRBV7-9|TRBJ1-6|NA|NA
TGTGCCAGCAGCCTTTACCCCCACCGGGCCCCCGTGAATTCACCCCTCCACTTT
CASSLYPHRAPVNSPLHF
>TRBV7-9|TRBJ2-7|many|TRBD2
TGTGCCAGCAGCTTAGCGGCGGGGGGGCCCCACGAGCAGTACTTC
CASSLAAGGPHEQYF
>TRBV4-1|TRBJ1-4|NA|NA
TGCGCCAGCAGCCAAGTGGGTACCACTAATGAAAAACTGTTTTTT
CASSQVGTTNEKLFF
>TRBV5-6|TRBJ2-7|many|NA
TGTGCCACCTGTTACGGCGGGAACCGGGAGCAGTACTTC
CATCYGGNREQYF